This T cell receptor beta chain was recorded in a study of T cell responses to AZD1222 COVID-19 vaccine. Study observations and caveats: Repertoire sampling was restricted to post-peak T cell response timepoints.

Concerning this clone: Its antigen is currently unknown.

Unmatched junction bases numbered 2, after V lost 1 base and J lost 2 bases. The CDR3 spans 15 residues. Germline assignment: CDR1 MNHNS and CDR2 SASEGT. Some clones are missing from TCRdb's copy, which holds only in-frame ones; the method was immunoSEQ multiplex PCR. Of more than 95,000 clones listed, around 80% are singletons. The source was peripheral blood, collected 28 days after the second AZD1222 dose. The genes are TRBV6-1 and TRBJ1-2, with 9 bases lining up with TRBD1. The receptor comes from an adult who received the AZD1222 COVID-19 vaccine. CDR3 sequence (DNA): TGTGCCAGCAGTGAAGTCACAGGGGGCAACTATGGCTACACCTTC. Protein sequence: CASSEVTGGNYGYTF.